Listed here are 26 T cell receptor beta chains from one sample, sequenced in a study of early T cells in non-severe SARS-CoV-2 infection. In TCRdb, the 5' RACE reads were re-called with MiXCR into one record per CDR3 protein. Seen here are about 64,000 distinct CDR3 sequences, 7% to 9.5% observed once, and the top ten hold 13%. Sequenced material: whole blood, taken at baseline. The source is an adult who was a healthcare worker with PCR-confirmed SARS-CoV-2 infection or an uninfected control (not recorded which).

The gene calls are TRBV6-6 and TRBJ1-3; D is unresolved. The CDR3 loop spans 14 amino acids. Germline lookup yields CDR1 MNHNY and CDR2 SVGAGI (reference sequence). Deletions cut 5 bases from V and 7 bases from J, with 15 bases between. The CDR3 region is CASSRAPEGNTIYF. The CDR3 DNA follows: TGTGCCAGCAGTCGCGCGCCTGAGGGCAACACCATATATTTT.

J is TRBJ2-1 and V is TRBV9, with 7 bases aligning to TRBD2. Germline loops: CDR1 SGDLS, CDR2 YYNGEE. The CDR3 consists of 14 residues. The ends lost 4 bases at V and 5 bases at J; junction bases unmatched: 6. CDR3 nucleotide sequence: TGTGCCAGCAGCACAACGACTAGCCACAATGAGCAGTTCTTC. It translates to CASSTTTSHNEQFF.

This clonotype was counted at least ten times. The chain carries TRBV25-1 and TRBJ2-4, with 7 bases fitting TRBD1. CDR1 MGHDK and CDR2 SYGVNS come from the germline V gene. The CDR3 sequence is 17 residues long. The V gene end was trimmed by 6 bases and the J gene end by 0 bases; junction bases not matched to a gene: 11. The CDR3 DNA follows: TGTGCCAGCAGCGAAGGGGGCTCTCGGGGAGCCAAAAACATTCAGTACTTC. Amino acids: CASSEGGSRGAKNIQYF.

This sequence joins TRBV7-9 and TRBJ2-7; 10 bases map to TRBD1. V shed 4 bases, J shed 2 bases, and the junction held 5 bases outside the gene matches. Germline V CDR1 and CDR2: SEHNR, FQNEAQ (reference sequence). CDR3 length equals 15 residues. DNA of the CDR3: TGTGCCAGCAGCTCGGACAGGGGGGACGCCTACGAGCAGTACTTC. Amino acids: CASSSDRGDAYEQYF. Using reference TRBV7-9 and TRBJ2-7 for the parts outside the CDR3, the full variable domain is DTGVSQNPRHKITKRGQNVTFRCDPISEHNRLYWYRQTLGQGPEFLTYFQNEAQLEKSRLLSDRFSAERPKGSFSTLEIQRTEQGDSAMYLCASSSDRGDAYEQYFGPGTRLTVT.

This clonotype occurred many times. The V call is TRBV4-2, the J call TRBJ2-7; no clear D gene. From germline, CDR1 is LGHNA and CDR2 YNFKEQ. The CDR3 sequence is 15 residues long. Trimming cost V 0 bases and J 2 bases, with 11 bases left between them. CDR3 amino acids: CASSQDFHGTYEQYF. CDR3 DNA sequence: TGTGCCAGCAGCCAAGACTTCCACGGAACCTACGAGCAGTACTTC.

There are a few counts of this clonotype. This rearrangement joins TRBV5-1 to TRBJ2-7; 11 bases line up with TRBD2. The CDR3 covers 16 residues. Germline CDR1 is SGHRS and CDR2 is YFSETQ. J lost 5 bases, V lost 0 bases, and 7 bases had no gene match. The CDR3 loop reads CASSLGPSGRPDEQYF. CDR3 coding DNA: TGCGCCAGCAGCTTGGGTCCTAGCGGGAGGCCGGACGAGCAGTACTTC.

Turning to this clonotype: Its ends do not fully match the called genes, so a read error is possible. The rearrangement uses TRBV7-7 and TRBJ2-3; 7 bases map to TRBD1. Germline V gene lookup returns CDR1 SSHAT and CDR2 FNYEAQ (reference sequence). The CDR3 sequence is 16 residues long. CDR3 nucleotides: TGTGCTAGCAGCTCCGAGCGACAGGGCGTCACAGATACGCAGTATTTT. Its translation: CASSSERQGVTDTQYF.

This clonotype has a handful of counts. The J gene is TRBJ2-1, the V gene TRBV7-6; D is perhaps TRBD1 (5 bases). This CDR3 has 13 amino acids. Germline CDR1 is SGHVS and CDR2 is FNYEAQ. V was cut by 1 base and J by 8 bases, with 9 bases left in between. CDR3 bases: TGTGCCAGCAGCTTAGGTTTAGGGGATGAGCAGTTCTTC. Its translation is CASSLGLGDEQFF.

This clonotype was picked up many times. This chain links TRBV24-1 with TRBJ2-5; the match to TRBD1 covers 8 bases. V shed 4 bases, J shed 5 bases, and the junction held 11 bases outside the gene matches. Germline values: CDR1 KGHDR, CDR2 SFDVKD. The CDR3 runs to 16 residues. The CDR3 loop reads CATSDTDRGRTETQYF. DNA of the CDR3: TGTGCCACCAGTGACACCGACAGGGGCAGGACGGAGACCCAGTACTTC.

This clonotype was found many times. V usage is TRBV29-1 and J usage is TRBJ1-6, with 7 positions matching TRBD1. The CDR3 is made up of 15 amino acids. With V trimmed by 6 bases and J by 7 bases, 12 bases remained unmatched. Germline V gene data show CDR1 as SQVTM and CDR2 as ANQGSEA. CDR3 residues: CSVQTGTAPNSPLHF. The CDR3 bases are TGCAGCGTCCAAACTGGGACAGCCCCCAATTCACCCCTCCACTTT.

The chain recombines TRBV7-2 with TRBJ2-1; no definite D call. Germline V gives CDR1 SGHTA, CDR2 FQGNSA. V lost 5 bases and J 9 bases, leaving 14 bases between the germline ends. The CDR3 is 13 amino acids. As DNA, the CDR3 is TGTGCCAGCAGCACCCGACTCGCGACTGAGCAGTTCTTC. This gives the protein CASSTRLATEQFF.

At least ten counts were recorded for this clonotype. This sequence joins TRBV20-1 and TRBJ2-3, with D possibly TRBD2 on 5 matching bases. Trimming took off 6 bases at V and 2 bases at J, with 12 bases between the two ends. Per germline, CDR1 DFQATT and CDR2 SNEGSKA (reference sequence). This CDR3 is 13 amino acids long. Here the CDR3 reads CSAAHSDTDTQYF. The CDR3 DNA is TGCAGTGCGGCCCATAGCGACACAGATACGCAGTATTTT.

There are a few counts of this clonotype. The chain uses TRBV20-1 and TRBJ1-2; unclear D gene. This CDR3 is built from 13 residues. Trimming took 2 bases from V and 3 from J, leaving 10 bases between them. Germline V CDR1 and CDR2: DFQATT, SNEGSKA (reference sequence). The DNA for the CDR3 is TGCAGTGCTAGATTGCGGCCACACTATGGCTACACCTTC. Amino acid sequence: CSARLRPHYGYTF.

The gene calls are TRBV11-1 and TRBJ2-5; no clear D. The germline V gene has CDR1 SGHAT and CDR2 FQDESV (reference sequence). The CDR3 spans 13 residues. Trimming left V 4 bases short and J 0 bases short, with 6 bases between. CDR3 loop: CASSSSDQETQYF. DNA of the CDR3: TGTGCCAGCAGCTCCTCGGACCAAGAGACCCAGTACTTC.

The table lists this clonotype with a few counts. The chain links TRBV15 to TRBJ1-2, with D unresolved. V shed 0 bases and J shed 2 bases, with 10 bases lying between them. Germline CDR1 LNHNV, CDR2 YYDKDF (reference sequence). This CDR3 comprises 15 residues. The CDR3 region is CATSRDLEGNYGYTF. CDR3 nucleotide sequence: TGTGCCACCAGCAGAGATCTTGAGGGAAACTATGGCTACACCTTC.

The V and J genes are TRBV5-4 and TRBJ1-2; TRBD1 might be the D (6 bases). The CDR3 sequence is 15 residues long. V lost 4 bases and J lost 4, with 17 bases in between. Germline V gives CDR1 SGHNT, CDR2 YYREEE (reference sequence). The CDR3 spells CASSRSGGGRYGYTF. The CDR3 DNA reads as TGTGCCAGCAGCCGAAGCGGGGGGGGCCGCTATGGCTACACCTTC.

This clonotype has a count of ten or more. This chain uses TRBV20-1 with TRBJ2-3; no clear D gene. The length of the CDR3 is 14 residues. Germline-derived CDR1 and CDR2 are DFQATT and SNEGSKA (reference sequence). V lost 4 bases to trimming and J lost 4 bases, with 15 bases between them. DNA of the CDR3: TGCAGTGCTAATCTGAGAAGGTCTCCAGATACGCAGTATTTT. Translation: CSANLRRSPDTQYF.

This clonotype was observed a few times. This chain links TRBV4-1 with TRBJ1-2, with D possibly being TRBD1 (5 bases). CDR1 MGHRA and CDR2 YSYEKL come from the germline V gene. The V end lost 0 bases, the J end lost 8 bases, and 13 bases lay between the germline ends. This CDR3 spans 14 amino acids. CDR3 protein: CASSQDHGGRGYTF. In nucleotides, the CDR3 is TGCGCCAGCAGCCAAGATCACGGGGGAAGGGGCTACACCTTC.

A few counts support this clonotype. CDR3 region: CASSPLFVGTGIGEQYF. The CDR3 DNA reads as TGTGCCAGCAGTCCATTATTCGTGGGGACAGGCATTGGGGAGCAGTACTTC. The V gene is TRBV27, the J gene TRBJ2-7, with 8 bases lining up with TRBD1. CDR3 length equals 17 residues. Germline values: CDR1 MNHEY, CDR2 SMNVEV (reference sequence). Germline trimming cut 5 bases from V and 7 bases from J; bases unmatched to any gene: 19.

This clonotype was seen only a few times. This chain links TRBV6-6 with TRBJ2-7; perhaps TRBD1 as D (7 bases). The V gene's germline CDR1 is MNHNY and CDR2 SVGAGI (reference sequence). V was pared by 0 bases and J by 4 bases, with 10 bases between. The CDR3 is made up of 14 amino acids. The CDR3 reads CASSYSQGGYEQYF. CDR3 sequence (DNA): TGTGCCAGCAGTTACTCCCAGGGGGGTTACGAGCAGTACTTC.

The gene calls are TRBV19 and TRBJ2-6, with D possibly being TRBD1 (6 bases). Trimming cost V 7 bases and J 0 bases, with 13 bases left between them. The length of the CDR3 is 16 residues. Germline assignment: CDR1 LNHDA and CDR2 SQIVND (reference sequence). CDR3 nucleotide sequence: TGTGCCAGTATGGAACGGACAGCCTCTGGGGCCAACGTCCTGACTTTC. Encoded protein: CASMERTASGANVLTF. Looking up the rest from reference TRBV19 and TRBJ2-6 gives the full variable domain: DGGITQSPKYLFRKEGQNVTLSCEQNLNHDAMYWYRQDPGQGLRLIYYSQIVNDFQKGDIAEGYSVSREKKESFPLTVTSAQKNPTAFYLCASMERTASGANVLTFGAGSRLTVL.

This clonotype has more than one count but fewer than ten. This chain links TRBV12-3 or TRBV12-4 with TRBJ1-3, with 7 bases matching TRBD1. The V and J ends lost 1 base and 0 bases, in that order; junction bases with no gene match: 3. This CDR3 has 16 residues. The chain's CDR3 is CASSLVQGFSGNTIYF. The CDR3 DNA is TGTGCCAGCAGTTTAGTACAGGGGTTCTCTGGAAACACCATATATTTT.

This clonotype occurred a few times. The CDR3 region is CSALSGRTPHEQYF. The CDR3 nucleotides read TGCAGTGCCCTAAGCGGGAGAACCCCCCACGAGCAGTACTTC. The chain joins TRBV20-1 to TRBJ2-7; 8 bases are shared with TRBD2. CDR1 and CDR2 (germline): DFQATT, SNEGSKA (reference sequence). V dropped 6 bases and J dropped 5; count of bases not matched to a gene: 12. CDR3 size: 14 residues.

The V and J genes are TRBV20-1 and TRBJ1-5, with a possible D match to TRBD1 (5 bases). The CDR3 has 14 amino acids. Germline V gene lookup returns CDR1 DFQATT and CDR2 SNEGSKA (reference sequence). V was shortened by 2 bases and J by 0 bases, with 8 bases between the two germline ends. The CDR3, as DNA: TGCAGTGCTAGAATGGGACCTAGCAATCAGCCCCAGCATTTT. Amino acids: CSARMGPSNQPQHF.

CDR3 amino acids: CASSLVLGEQFF. CDR3 in DNA: TGTGCCAGCAGCTTAGTCCTTGGGGAGCAGTTCTTC. The chain is built from TRBV5-6 and TRBJ2-1; D unresolved. The CDR3 covers 12 residues. Per the germline V gene, CDR1 is SGHDT and CDR2 is YYEEEE. The germline V and J ends were trimmed by 2 bases and 10 bases, with 10 bases remaining between them.

This clonotype was found a few times. The J gene is TRBJ2-1, the V gene TRBV11-3, with 15 bases lining up with TRBD2. CDR1 is SGHNT and CDR2 is YENEEA in the germline V gene. The CDR3 length is 16 residues. The V gene end was trimmed by 5 bases and the J gene end by 8 bases; junction bases not matched to a gene: 7. CDR3 protein: CASSLGLAGGQDEQFF. Written as DNA, the CDR3 is TGTGCCAGCAGCCTTGGACTAGCGGGAGGGCAAGATGAGCAGTTCTTC.